The source of this T cell receptor beta chain is a study of graft-versus-host responses after intestinal transplantation. Study as a whole: Anti-thymocyte globulin was used for induction in all recipients, who then took tacrolimus and steroids for approximately 3 years. General observations from the study: Recipient bone marrow held GvH clones, some seen earlier in ileum or blood. Elevated graft-versus-host to host-versus-graft clonal ratios in allografts were recorded for patients with graft-donor T cell macrochimerism. Early HvG declines after transplant were associated with peak circulating GvH clone levels.

Profiling relied on immunoSEQ multiplex PCR, and the TCRdb table lists in-frame clones only, not all of them. The sample carries 80,000 to 95,000 clones, less than 90% recorded once. For this clone: Its cognate antigen is unknown.

The sample here was unstimulated CD4+ T cells sorted from spleen or lymph node cells, taken before transplant. The clonotype comes from a human donor who was the organ donor for an intestinal transplant.

The CDR3 bases are TGTGCCAGCAGTTCGTTGACTAGCGGGAGAGTGCATGAGCAGTTCTTC. This sequence encodes CASSSLTSGRVHEQFF. The V gene is TRBV28, the J gene TRBJ2-1; TRBD2 aligns across 12 bases. The trim removed 4 bases at V and 8 bases at J, leaving 9 bases unmatched. The V gene's germline CDR1 is MDHEN and CDR2 SYDVKM. This CDR3 has 16 residues.